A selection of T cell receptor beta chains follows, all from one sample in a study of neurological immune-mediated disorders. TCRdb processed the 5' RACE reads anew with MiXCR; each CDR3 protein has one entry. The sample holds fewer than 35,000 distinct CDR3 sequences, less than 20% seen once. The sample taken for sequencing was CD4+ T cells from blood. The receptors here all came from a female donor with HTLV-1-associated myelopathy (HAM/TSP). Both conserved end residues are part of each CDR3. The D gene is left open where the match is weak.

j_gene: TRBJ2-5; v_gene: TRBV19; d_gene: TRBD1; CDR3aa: CASSSGRQGAEETQYF
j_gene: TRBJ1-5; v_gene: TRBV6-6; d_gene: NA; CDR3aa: CASSKPSAPQHF
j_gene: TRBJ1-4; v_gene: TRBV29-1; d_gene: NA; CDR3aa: CSGSDSRGEKLFF
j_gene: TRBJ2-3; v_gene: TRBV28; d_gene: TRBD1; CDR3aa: CATLPPSGTGLTDTQYF
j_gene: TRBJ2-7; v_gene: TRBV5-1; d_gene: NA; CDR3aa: CASSLVDQGHYEQYF
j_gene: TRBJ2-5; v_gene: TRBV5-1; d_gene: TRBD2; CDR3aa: CASSGGLVGETQYF
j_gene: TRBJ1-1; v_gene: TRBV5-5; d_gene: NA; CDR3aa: CASSLPGNTEAFF
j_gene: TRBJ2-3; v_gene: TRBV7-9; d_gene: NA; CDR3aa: CASSRTTDTQYF
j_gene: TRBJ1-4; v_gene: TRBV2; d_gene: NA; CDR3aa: CARGNSLTNEKLFF
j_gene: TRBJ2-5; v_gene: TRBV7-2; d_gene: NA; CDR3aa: CASSLAPNQETQYF
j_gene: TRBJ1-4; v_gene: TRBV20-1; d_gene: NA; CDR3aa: CSARGRSEKLFF
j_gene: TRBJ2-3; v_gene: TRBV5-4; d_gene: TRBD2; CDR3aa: CASSLAGGGTDTQYF
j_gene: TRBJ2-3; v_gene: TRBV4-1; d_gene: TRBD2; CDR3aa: CASSQVAGGTDTQYF
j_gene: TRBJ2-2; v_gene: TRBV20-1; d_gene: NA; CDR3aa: CSARTENTGELFF
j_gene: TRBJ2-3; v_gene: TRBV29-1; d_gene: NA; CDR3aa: CSVLRRPEGPDTQYF
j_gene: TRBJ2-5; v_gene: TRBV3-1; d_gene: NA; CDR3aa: CASSPLGEETQYF
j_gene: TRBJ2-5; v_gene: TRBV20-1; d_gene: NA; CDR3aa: CSGKGGVYQETQYF
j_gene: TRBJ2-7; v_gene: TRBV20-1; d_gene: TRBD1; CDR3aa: CSARSRDRGLEQYF
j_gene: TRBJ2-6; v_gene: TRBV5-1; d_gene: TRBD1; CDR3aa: CASSLAGTGESGANVLTF
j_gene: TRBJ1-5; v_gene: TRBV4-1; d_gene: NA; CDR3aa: CASSQYRLVGIVGNQPQHF
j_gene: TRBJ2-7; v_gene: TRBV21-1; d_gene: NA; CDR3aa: CASKSVKVGSYEQYF
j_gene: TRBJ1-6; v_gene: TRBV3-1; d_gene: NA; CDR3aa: CASSQGGTFGSPLHF
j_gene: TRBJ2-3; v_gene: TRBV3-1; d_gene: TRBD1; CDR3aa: CASSLPGQSTDTQYF
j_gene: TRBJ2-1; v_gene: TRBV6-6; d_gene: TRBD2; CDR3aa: CASSYSLTSGTYNEQFF
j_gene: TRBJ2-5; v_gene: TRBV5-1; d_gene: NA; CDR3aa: CASRGRGQETQYF
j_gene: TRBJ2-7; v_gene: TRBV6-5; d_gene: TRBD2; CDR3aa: CASRPRIGLAGGEYF
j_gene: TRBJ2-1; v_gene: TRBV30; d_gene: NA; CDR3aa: CAWSVLTPYNEQFF
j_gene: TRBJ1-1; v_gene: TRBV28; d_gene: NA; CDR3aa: CASSLSGGNTEAFF
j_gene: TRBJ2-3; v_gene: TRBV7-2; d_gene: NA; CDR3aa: CATVWGVTDTQYF
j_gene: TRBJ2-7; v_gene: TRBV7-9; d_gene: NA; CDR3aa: CASRADLTQDYEQYF
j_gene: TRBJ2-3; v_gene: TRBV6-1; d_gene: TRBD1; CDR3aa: CASSRDRARTDTQYF
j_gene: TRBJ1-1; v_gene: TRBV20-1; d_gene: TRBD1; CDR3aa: CSARDQQGAGAFF
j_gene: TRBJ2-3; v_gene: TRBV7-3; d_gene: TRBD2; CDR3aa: CASSPLLGEGTDTQYF
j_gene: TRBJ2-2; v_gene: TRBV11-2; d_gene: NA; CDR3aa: CASSLVGGPGELFF
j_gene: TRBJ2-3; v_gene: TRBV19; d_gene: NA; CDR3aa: CASSISPWAADTQYF
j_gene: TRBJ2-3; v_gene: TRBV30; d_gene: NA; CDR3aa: CAWSSHSTDTQYF
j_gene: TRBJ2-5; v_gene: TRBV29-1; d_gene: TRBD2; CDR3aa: CSVDQRGTEETQYF
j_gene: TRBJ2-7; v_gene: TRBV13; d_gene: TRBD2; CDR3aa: CASSLLARAGGGLEQYF
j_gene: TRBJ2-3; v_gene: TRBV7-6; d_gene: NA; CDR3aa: CASSFISSTDTQYF
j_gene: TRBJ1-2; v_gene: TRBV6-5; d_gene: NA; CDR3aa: CASSHQGWGYTF
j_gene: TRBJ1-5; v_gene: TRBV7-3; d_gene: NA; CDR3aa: CASSLIRVRIQPQHF
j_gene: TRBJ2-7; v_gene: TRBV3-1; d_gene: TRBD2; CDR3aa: CASSQAGGHEQYF